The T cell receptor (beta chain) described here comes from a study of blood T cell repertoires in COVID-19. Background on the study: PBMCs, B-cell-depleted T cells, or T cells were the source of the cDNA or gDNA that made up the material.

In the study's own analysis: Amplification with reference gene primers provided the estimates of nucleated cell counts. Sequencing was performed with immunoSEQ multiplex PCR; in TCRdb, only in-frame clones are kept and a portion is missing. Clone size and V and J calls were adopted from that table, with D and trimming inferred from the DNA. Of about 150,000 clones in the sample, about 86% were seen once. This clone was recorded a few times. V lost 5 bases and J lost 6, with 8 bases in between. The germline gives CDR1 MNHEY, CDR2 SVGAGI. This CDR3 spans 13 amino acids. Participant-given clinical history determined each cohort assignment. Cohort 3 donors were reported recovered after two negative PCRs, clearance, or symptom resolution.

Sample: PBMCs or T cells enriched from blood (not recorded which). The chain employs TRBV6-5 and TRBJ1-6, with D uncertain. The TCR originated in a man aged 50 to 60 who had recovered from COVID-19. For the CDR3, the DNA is TGTGCCAGCAGTCCCGGAGTTAATTCACCCCTCCACTTT. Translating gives CASSPGVNSPLHF.